A single sample is the source of the 23 T cell receptor beta chains below, sequenced in a study of T cells after yellow fever vaccination. Each CDR3 protein is one row after TCRdb ran MiXCR on the 5' RACE reads. The sample includes 450,000 to 650,000 distinct CDR3 sequences, approximately 13% of them seen just once. The sample was PBMCs, taken on the day of the yellow fever booster vaccination. The receptors originated from a man between 25 and 39 years old who received the YFV17D yellow fever vaccine.

This clonotype was counted between two and nine times. The rearrangement joins TRBV7-9 to TRBJ2-3, with 7 positions matching TRBD1. The CDR3 loop spans 15 amino acids. The germline V gene has CDR1 SEHNR and CDR2 FQNEAQ (reference sequence). V trimming: 2 bases; J trimming: 2 bases; junction bases outside the gene matches: 4. The CDR3 DNA reads TGTGCCAGCAGCTTAACTGGGACAGCCACAGATACGCAGTATTTT. It yields the protein CASSLTGTATDTQYF.

This clonotype has a handful of counts. The V call is TRBV19, the J call TRBJ2-3; D may be TRBD1 (6 bases). The CDR3 totals 15 residues. Germline lookup yields CDR1 LNHDA and CDR2 SQIVND (reference sequence). Trimming left V 6 bases short and J 1 base short, with 14 bases between. The CDR3 region is CASRVTGLGTDTQYF. The CDR3 region has the DNA TGTGCCAGTAGGGTGACAGGTCTGGGCACAGATACGCAGTATTTT.

This sequence joins TRBV7-2 and TRBJ2-3; the D is unclear. The CDR3 loop spans 16 amino acids. Between the trimmed V and J ends, which lost 4 bases and 3 bases, there was a span of 17 bases. Germline CDR1 and CDR2: SGHTA and FQGNSA. The chain's CDR3 is CASSSRAPVSTDTQYF. CDR3 DNA sequence: TGTGCCAGCAGCTCCCGCGCCCCAGTCAGTACAGATACGCAGTATTTT. Full variable domain (remainder filled in from reference TRBV7-2 and TRBJ2-3): GAGVSQSPSNKVTEKGKDVELRCDPISGHTALYWYRQSLGQGLEFLIYFQGNSAPDKSGLPSDRFSAERTGGSVSTLTIQRTQQEDSAVYLCASSSRAPVSTDTQYFGPGTRLTVL.

The J gene is TRBJ1-6, the V gene TRBV30; no reliable D call. CDR1 and CDR2 (germline): GTSNPN, SVGIG (reference sequence). The V end was cut by 1 base, the J end by 9 bases, with 16 bases between. The CDR3 runs 15 residues. CDR3 loop: CAWSAELGSISPLHF. The CDR3 DNA is TGTGCCTGGAGTGCCGAGTTAGGGTCCATTTCACCCCTCCACTTT.

This chain uses TRBV5-1 with TRBJ2-3; 8 bases align to TRBD2. This CDR3 region has 16 residues. V was pared by 4 bases and J by 0 bases, with 7 bases of the junction left unmatched. The germline CDR1 and CDR2 sequences are SGHRS and YFSETQ. CDR3 sequence (DNA): TGCGCCAGCAGCCCCTCCAAGCGGGAGAGCACAGATACGCAGTATTTT. Protein: CASSPSKRESTDTQYF.

The chain is built from TRBV6-5 and TRBJ2-1; 10 bases are a match to TRBD2. Trimming took 4 bases from V and 6 from J; bases not matched to a gene: 0. Germline V CDR1 and CDR2: MNHEY, SVGAGI. CDR3 size: 13 residues. CDR3 residues: CASSWTSGNEQFF. The DNA of the CDR3 is TGTGCCAGCAGTTGGACTAGCGGCAATGAGCAGTTCTTC.

This clonotype was observed a handful of times. The rearrangement joins TRBV11-2 to TRBJ1-1, with D tentatively TRBD1 (6 bases). V lost 2 bases to trimming and J lost 0 bases, with 13 bases between them. The CDR3 loop spans 16 amino acids. Germline CDR1 SGHAT, CDR2 FQNNGV. DNA for the CDR3: TGTGCCAGCAGCTTATGGACAGAGTCTATGAACACTGAAGCTTTCTTT. Translating it yields CASSLWTESMNTEAFF.

Points on this clonotype: The germline gene is not matched at one end of the junction; a read error may be the cause. The chain has TRBV20-1 and TRBJ2-7, with TRBD2 matching 10 bases. The CDR3 spans 14 residues. Germline V gene sequence: CDR1 DFQATT, CDR2 SNEGSKA (reference sequence). The CDR3 DNA reads TGCTGTGCTAGAGAACTAGCGGGAAAATACGAGCAGTACTTC. It translates to CCARELAGKYEQYF.

The chain has TRBV30 and TRBJ2-1; D is perhaps TRBD1 (5 bases). Trimming cost V 0 bases and J 12 bases, with 12 bases left between them. Germline values: CDR1 GTSNPN, CDR2 SVGIG (reference sequence). The CDR3 spans 12 residues. The CDR3 sequence is CAWSVMGPGQFF. The CDR3 DNA follows: TGTGCCTGGAGTGTAATGGGGCCCGGGCAGTTCTTC.

This chain uses TRBV7-9 with TRBJ2-3, with a tentative D call TRBD2 (5 bases). Trimming took off 5 bases at V and 3 bases at J, with 18 bases between the two ends. This CDR3 has 16 amino acids. Germline-derived CDR1 and CDR2 are SEHNR and FQNEAQ (reference sequence). The CDR3 DNA reads TGTGCCAGCAGCCCTACGAGGGTGCGGGTGACAGATACGCAGTATTTT. It encodes CASSPTRVRVTDTQYF.

This clonotype was counted a few times. The V call is TRBV12-3 or TRBV12-4, the J call TRBJ2-7; the match to TRBD1 covers 9 bases. The CDR3 is made up of 15 amino acids. V shed 3 bases and J 3 bases; nucleotides not matched to a gene: 6. As DNA, the CDR3 is TGTGCCAGCAGTTTCCCGGGACAGGGTGTCTACGAGCAGTACTTC. It translates to CASSFPGQGVYEQYF.

This clonotype has just a few counts. The V gene is TRBV18, the J gene TRBJ2-5; either TRBD1 or TRBD2 may supply D (5 bases each). The V gene lost 1 base and the J gene lost 7 bases, with 10 bases spanning the gap. This CDR3 region has 13 residues. CDR1 and CDR2 (germline): KGHSH, LQKENI. Here the CDR3 reads CASSPLRDGTQYF. CDR3 bases: TGTGCCAGCTCACCACTCCGGGACGGGACCCAGTACTTC.

The rearrangement uses TRBV6-2 or TRBV6-3 and TRBJ2-7; 11 positions agree with TRBD2. The trim removed 0 bases at V and 3 bases at J, leaving 4 bases unmatched. CDR3 length equals 16 residues. Germline V gene data show CDR1 as MNHEY and CDR2 as SVGEGT. Here the CDR3 DNA reads TGTGCCAGCAGTTACTCTAGCGGGAGGGTCCACTACGAGCAGTACTTC. Encoded protein: CASSYSSGRVHYEQYF.

This clonotype has ten or more counts. The chain is built from TRBV11-2 and TRBJ1-2, with D unresolved. Germline CDR1 is SGHAT and CDR2 is FQNNGV. V shed 5 bases and J shed 12 bases, with 19 bases lying between them. CDR3 length: 13 residues. The CDR3 bases are TGTGCCAGCAGCCACGACCCCGGCGGGATTGACACCTTC. Translating gives CASSHDPGGIDTF.

J is TRBJ2-2 and V is TRBV5-6; possibly TRBD2 for D (6 bases). Germline CDR1 is SGHDT and CDR2 is YYEEEE. Trimming stripped 3 bases from V and 0 bases from J, with 6 bases between. The CDR3 length is 14 residues. CDR3 sequence (DNA): TGTGCCAGCAGCTGGAGGGCGAACACCGGGGAGCTGTTTTTT. This codes for CASSWRANTGELFF.

As regards this clonotype: This may be a read error, as it is one base from a much larger clone. This rearrangement joins TRBV5-1 to TRBJ2-5, with TRBD2 as a possible D gene (5 bases). The CDR3 is made up of 14 amino acids. Germline assignment: CDR1 SGHRS and CDR2 YFSETQ. Trimming pared 0 bases from V and 4 bases from J, leaving 10 bases between. In DNA, the CDR3 is TGCGCCAGCAGCTTGGTGAAGGCGGGAGAGACCCAGTACTTC. Translation gives CASSLVKAGETQYF.

At least ten counts were recorded for this clonotype. The V and J genes are TRBV5-1 and TRBJ2-3; unclear D gene. V was shortened by 0 bases and J by 4 bases, with 12 bases between the two germline ends. Germline V CDR1 and CDR2: SGHRS, YFSETQ. This CDR3 is 15 amino acids long. Written as DNA, the CDR3 is TGCGCCAGCAGCTTGGAAGCCAGGAAATCAGATACGCAGTATTTT. It specifies CASSLEARKSDTQYF.

The sample holds a few counts of this clonotype. This sequence joins TRBV19 and TRBJ2-7; possibly TRBD2 for D (6 bases). V was trimmed by 5 bases and J by 7 bases, leaving 15 bases between them. The CDR3 covers 13 residues. Germline loops: CDR1 LNHDA, CDR2 SQIVND (reference sequence). CDR3 sequence: CASSVRDLSEQYF. In DNA form, the CDR3 reads TGTGCCAGTAGTGTCCGGGACTTGTCGGAGCAGTACTTC.

This chain links TRBV6-2 or TRBV6-3 with TRBJ2-7; D not certain. CDR3 length: 16 residues. Per germline, CDR1 MNHEY and CDR2 SVGEGT. V was trimmed by 0 bases and J by 0 bases, leaving 12 bases between them. This CDR3 reads CASSYSSRTFSYEQYF. The CDR3 coding sequence is TGTGCCAGCAGTTACTCTAGCAGGACCTTCTCCTACGAGCAGTACTTC.

This chain connects TRBV6-1 to TRBJ1-1; a possible D gene is TRBD1 (5 bases). The CDR3 extends over 15 amino acids. Trimming removed 5 bases at V and 3 bases at J, with 16 bases between. Per germline, CDR1 MNHNS and CDR2 SASEGT. The CDR3 region is CASSPGGQGDTEAFF. CDR3 coding DNA: TGTGCCAGCAGTCCGGGTGGTCAGGGAGACACTGAAGCTTTCTTT.

The chain carries TRBV12-3 or TRBV12-4 and TRBJ2-7; 7 bases agree with TRBD1. The CDR3 has 13 residues. After removal of 5 bases from V and 7 bases from J, the junction contained 8 bases not matched to a gene. The CDR3 region is CASSRQGTREQYF. The CDR3 nucleotides are TGTGCCAGCAGTAGACAGGGAACGAGGGAGCAGTACTTC.

In its sample, this clonotype was seen a few times. The gene calls are TRBV14 and TRBJ2-1, with 11 bases lining up with TRBD1. Trimming removed 2 bases from V and 6 bases from J; junction bases left unmatched: 6. Germline V gives CDR1 SGHDN, CDR2 FVKESK. There are 16 residues in the CDR3. CDR3 coding DNA: TGTGCCAGCAGCCAACTCCGGACAGGGGGCATCAATGAGCAGTTCTTC. Protein sequence: CASSQLRTGGINEQFF.

This clonotype was seen repeatedly, ten times or more. The chain links TRBV3-1 to TRBJ2-7; D is unresolved. CDR1 is LGHDT, CDR2 YNNKEL, per germline (reference sequence). Deletions cut 3 bases from V and 3 bases from J, with 12 bases between. The CDR3 is 14 residues long. The CDR3 region has the DNA TGTGCCAGCAGCCAGAGTTGGGCTCTCTACGAGCAGTACTTC. Its protein product is CASSQSWALYEQYF.